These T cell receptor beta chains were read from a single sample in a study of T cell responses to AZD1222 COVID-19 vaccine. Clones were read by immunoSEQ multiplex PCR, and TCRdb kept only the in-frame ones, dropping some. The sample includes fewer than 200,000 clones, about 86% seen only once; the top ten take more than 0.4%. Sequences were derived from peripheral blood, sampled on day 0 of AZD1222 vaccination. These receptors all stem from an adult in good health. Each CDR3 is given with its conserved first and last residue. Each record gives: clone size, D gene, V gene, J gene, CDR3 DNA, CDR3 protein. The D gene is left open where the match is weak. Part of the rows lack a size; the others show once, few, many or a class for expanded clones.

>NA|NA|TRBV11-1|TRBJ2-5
TGTGCCAGCAGCTTGGTGATAGCACCGGGAGAGACCCAGTACTTC
CASSLVIAPGETQYF
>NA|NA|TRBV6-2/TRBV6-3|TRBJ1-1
TGTGCCAGCAGTAAGCGAACTCCGGTGGGTGAAGCTTTCTTT
CASSKRTPVGEAFF
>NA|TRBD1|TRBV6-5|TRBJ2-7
TGTGCCAGCAGTTACCTGGACAGGGCCCACGAGCAGTACTTC
CASSYLDRAHEQYF
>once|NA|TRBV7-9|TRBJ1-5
TGTGCCAGCAGCTTAGAAGAACCAGGGCTCAATCAGCCCCAGCATTTT
CASSLEEPGLNQPQHF
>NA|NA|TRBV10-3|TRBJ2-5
TGTGCCATCACACCGGGCTGGCGAGAGACCCAGTACTTC
CAITPGWRETQYF
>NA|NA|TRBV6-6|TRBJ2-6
TGTGCCAGCAGTTATCGTACAGGCCCAGACCTGACTTTC
CASSYRTGPDLTF
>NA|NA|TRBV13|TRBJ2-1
TGTGCCAGCAGCCGGTGGTGGGAGGAAGACAATGAGCAGTTCTTC
CASSRWWEEDNEQFF
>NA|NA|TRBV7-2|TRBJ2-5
TGTGCCAGCGCACCCCCAGGGGTAGAGACCCAGTACTTC
CASAPPGVETQYF
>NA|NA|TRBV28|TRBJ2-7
TGTGCCAGCACCTCAACCCTCGAGCAGTACTTC
CASTSTLEQYF
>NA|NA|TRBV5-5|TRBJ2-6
TGTGCCAGTACGGCCGGCCCTTACCCGAGTGGGGCCAACGTCCTGACTTTC
CASTAGPYPSGANVLTF
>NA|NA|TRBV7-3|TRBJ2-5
TGTGCCAGCAGCTCCCAAAAGGGAGGGGGCGAAGAGACCCAGTACTTC
CASSSQKGGGEETQYF
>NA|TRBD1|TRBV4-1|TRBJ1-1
TGCGCCAGCAGCCGGGGGACAGGGGGTTCTGAAGCTTTCTTT
CASSRGTGGSEAFF
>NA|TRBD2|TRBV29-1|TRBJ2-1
TGCAGCGTGGCCGGGACTAGCGGGACGAATGAGCAGTTCTTC
CSVAGTSGTNEQFF
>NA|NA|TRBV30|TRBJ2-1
TGTGCCTGGAGTGTGGGGGGAGTGGTTTACAATGAGCAGTTCTTC
CAWSVGGVVYNEQFF
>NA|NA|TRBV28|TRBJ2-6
TGTGCCAGCAGTTTAATCAAAGGTAAGTCTGGGGCCAACGTCCTGACTTTC
CASSLIKGKSGANVLTF
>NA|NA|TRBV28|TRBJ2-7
TGTGCCAGCAGTTTATCCCCTCAGTACGAGCAGTACTTC
CASSLSPQYEQYF
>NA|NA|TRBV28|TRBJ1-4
TGTGCCAGCAGTTTCTCGGGGGGCGGGAAACTGTTTTTT
CASSFSGGGKLFF
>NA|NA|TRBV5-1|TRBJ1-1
TGCGCCAGCAGCTTGGCGGCACTCAGGGGGAACACTGAAGCTTTCTTT
CASSLAALRGNTEAFF
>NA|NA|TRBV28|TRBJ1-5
TGTGCCAGCACTCTATCGTCGCAGCCCCAGCATTTT
CASTLSSQPQHF
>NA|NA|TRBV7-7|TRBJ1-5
TGTGCTAGCAGCGAATACGTGGGGCAGCCCCAGCATTTT
CASSEYVGQPQHF
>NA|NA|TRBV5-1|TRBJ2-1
TGCGCCAGCAGCCCGGGAGTTTCAAATTACAATGAGCAGTTCTTC
CASSPGVSNYNEQFF
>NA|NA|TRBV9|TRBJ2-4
TGTGCCAGCAGCCCAGGACGGAATATAGCCAAAAACATTCAGTACTTC
CASSPGRNIAKNIQYF
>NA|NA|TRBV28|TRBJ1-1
TGTGCCAGCAGCCCGGACGGGCTTAGCATGAACACTGAAGCTTTCTTT
CASSPDGLSMNTEAFF
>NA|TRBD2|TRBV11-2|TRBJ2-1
TGTGCCAGCAGGCCTAGCGGGGGGGCAGGGGAGCAGTTCTTC
CASRPSGGAGEQFF
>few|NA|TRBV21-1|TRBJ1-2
TGTGCCAGCAGCAAAGAAGGTAGGGCTTCCAAATATGGCTACACCTTC
CASSKEGRASKYGYTF
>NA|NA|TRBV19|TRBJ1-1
TGTGCCAGTAGTACCCGGGGACCGGAGAACACTGAAGCTTTCTTT
CASSTRGPENTEAFF
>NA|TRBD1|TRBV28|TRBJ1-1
TGTGCCAGCAGTCCTCGGACAGGGGGTGTAGGTCTTGCTTTCTTT
CASSPRTGGVGLAFF
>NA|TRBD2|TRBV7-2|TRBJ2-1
TGTGCCAGCAGCGTAGGTGGACTAGCGGGGGCAGGTGAGCAGTTCTTC
CASSVGGLAGAGEQFF
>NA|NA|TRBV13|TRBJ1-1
TGTGCCAGCAGCTTATCAGGTGTCATCATTGAAGCTTTCTTT
CASSLSGVIIEAFF
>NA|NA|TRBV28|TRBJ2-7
TGTGCCAGCAGTTTCTCAGGGTTCGAGCAGTACTTC
CASSFSGFEQYF
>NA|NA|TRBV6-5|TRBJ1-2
TGTGCCAGCAGAAGAGGGGCGCAAAGCTATGGCTACACCTTC
CASRRGAQSYGYTF
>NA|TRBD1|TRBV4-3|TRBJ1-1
TGCGCCAGCAGCCAAGATAGTGTGGGGCAGGGGGCTACTGAAGCTTTCTTT
CASSQDSVGQGATEAFF
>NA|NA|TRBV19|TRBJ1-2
TGTGCCAGCAGGACTACAGGGTACGGCTACACCTTC
CASRTTGYGYTF
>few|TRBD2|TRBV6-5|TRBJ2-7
TGTGCCAGCAGTTACTCGGGTAGCGGGGTATACGAGCAGTACTTC
CASSYSGSGVYEQYF
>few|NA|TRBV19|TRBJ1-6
TGTGCCAGTAGTATAAAGGGTAATTCACCCCTCCACTTT
CASSIKGNSPLHF
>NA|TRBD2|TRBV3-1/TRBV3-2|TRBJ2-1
TGTGCCAGCAGCGACCCCGGGACTAGCGGGAAAAATGAGCAGTTCTTC
CASSDPGTSGKNEQFF
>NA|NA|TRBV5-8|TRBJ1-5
TGTGCCAGCAGCTTGGGGAGGGATAGCAATCAGCCCCAGCATTTT
CASSLGRDSNQPQHF
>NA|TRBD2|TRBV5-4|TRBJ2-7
TGTGCCAGCAGCTTGGCGACTAGCGGAGACTACGAGCAGTACTTC
CASSLATSGDYEQYF
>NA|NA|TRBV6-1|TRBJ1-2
TGTGCCAGCAGTGAAGGGGGAACGAACTATGGCTACACCTTC
CASSEGGTNYGYTF
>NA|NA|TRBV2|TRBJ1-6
TGTGCCAGCAGTGTAAAGGGGTCGGGTAATTCACCCCTCCACTTT
CASSVKGSGNSPLHF
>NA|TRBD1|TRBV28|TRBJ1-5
TGTGCCAGCAGTTTCCGAGGACAGGGTGGGCAGCCCCAGCATTTT
CASSFRGQGGQPQHF
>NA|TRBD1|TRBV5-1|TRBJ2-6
TGCGCCAGCAGCCCATCTCAACAGGGGAACTCTGGGGCCAACGTCCTGACTTTC
CASSPSQQGNSGANVLTF
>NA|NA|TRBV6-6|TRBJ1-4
TGTGCCAGCGGACCCCGGGGCCGTGAAAAACTGTTTTTT
CASGPRGREKLFF
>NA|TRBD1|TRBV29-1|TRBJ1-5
TGCAGCGTTGCCGGGACAGAGGATAGCAATCAGCCCCAGCATTTT
CSVAGTEDSNQPQHF
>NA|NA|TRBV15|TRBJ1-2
TGTGCCACCAGCGCGAAGGTTACTATTGGCTACACCTTC
CATSAKVTIGYTF
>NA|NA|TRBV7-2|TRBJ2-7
TGTGCCAGCAGCTTAGGTCTGAGGAGCTCCTACGAGCAGTACTTC
CASSLGLRSSYEQYF
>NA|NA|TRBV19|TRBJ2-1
TGTGCCAGTAGTACGCACACACCTTTCGGGGCTACCTCGACTGAGCAGTTCTTC
CASSTHTPFGATSTEQFF
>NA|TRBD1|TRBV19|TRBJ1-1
TGTGCCAGTAATCCGACAGGGGAGAACACTGAAGCTTTCTTT
CASNPTGENTEAFF
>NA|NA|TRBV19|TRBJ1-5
TGTGCCAGTAGTATGATGGGAGAAAATCAGCCCCAGCATTTT
CASSMMGENQPQHF
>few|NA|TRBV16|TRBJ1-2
TGTGCCAGCAGCCAATCTGGTAGGACTAACTATGGCTACACCTTC
CASSQSGRTNYGYTF
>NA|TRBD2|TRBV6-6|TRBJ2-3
TGTGCCAGCAGACCTAGCGGGGGGGGTCGGGATACGCAGTATTTT
CASRPSGGGRDTQYF
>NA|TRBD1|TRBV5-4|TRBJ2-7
TGTGCCAGCAGCTTGGCGACAGGGGATCTCGAGCAGTACTTC
CASSLATGDLEQYF
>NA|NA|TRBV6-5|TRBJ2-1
TGTGCCAGCAGTTCAACCTTCAGGGGGGCCTACAATGAGCAGTTCTTC
CASSSTFRGAYNEQFF
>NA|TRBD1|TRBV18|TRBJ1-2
TGTGCCAGCTCACCAGACCAGGGGACAGATGGCTACACCTTC
CASSPDQGTDGYTF
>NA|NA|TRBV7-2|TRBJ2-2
TGTGCCAGCAGCTTAAGTCTAGCTACGACCGGGGAGCTGTTTTTT
CASSLSLATTGELFF